A selection of T cell receptor beta chains follows, all from one sample in a study of T-cell reconstitution after alpha-beta-depleted transplantation in children. TCRdb itself ran the PCR reads through MiXCR, one entry per CDR3 protein. The data show hundreds of thousands of distinct CDR3 sequences, 10% to 15% seen once. Source: PBMCs, mostly from graft donor cells, taken 360 days after TCRalphabeta/CD19-depleted stem cell transplant. The receptors come from a male patient under 18 who had a stem cell transplant for acute myeloid leukemia, so the T cells may come from the graft donor. Both conserved end residues are part of each CDR3. Fields, in order: CDR3 length, D gene, clone size, V gene, J gene, CDR3 protein, CDR3 DNA. D genes are given only for firm matches. Size values are once, few and many counts, or a class for expanded clones, and some rows have none.

14,TRBD1,NA,TRBV20-1,TRBJ1-6,CSATDRAGNSPLHF,TGCAGTGCTACGGACAGGGCGGGCAATTCACCCCTCCACTTT
18,TRBD2,NA,TRBV4-2,TRBJ2-7,CASSQEPGLADTSYEQYF,TGTGCCAGCAGCCAAGAACCGGGACTAGCGGATACCTCCTACGAGCAGTACTTC
17,NA,NA,TRBV7-6,TRBJ1-5,CASSLAAGGYSNQPQHF,TGTGCCAGCAGCTTAGCTGCCGGGGGCTATAGCAATCAGCCCCAGCATTTT
16,NA,few,TRBV12-3/TRBV12-4,TRBJ2-6,CASRGGLLTGANVLTF,TGTGCCAGCAGGGGAGGACTTTTGACTGGGGCCAACGTCCTGACTTTC
18,TRBD2,few,TRBV3-1,TRBJ2-5,CASSQGVGLAGVGETQYF,TGTGCCAGCAGCCAAGGAGTCGGACTAGCGGGAGTAGGAGAGACCCAGTACTTC
15,TRBD1,many,TRBV5-1,TRBJ2-7,CASSTQGGGTYEQYF,TGCGCCAGCAGCACCCAAGGGGGCGGCACTTACGAGCAGTACTTC
15,NA,NA,TRBV3-1,TRBJ2-2,CASSQRRGNTGELFF,TGTGCCAGCAGCCAGAGGAGGGGGAACACCGGGGAGCTGTTTTTT
15,NA,NA,TRBV12-3/TRBV12-4,TRBJ2-5,CASSLGDSVQETQYF,TGTGCCAGCAGTTTAGGAGATAGCGTCCAAGAGACCCAGTACTTC
11,NA,many,TRBV5-1,TRBJ2-5,CASSLAETQYF,TGTGCCAGCAGCTTAGCAGAGACCCAGTACTTC
12,NA,NA,TRBV29-1,TRBJ1-2,CSGVGAPYGYTF,TGCAGCGGAGTAGGGGCACCCTATGGCTACACCTTC
19,TRBD2,few,TRBV7-2,TRBJ2-6,CASSLAGLALKSGANVLTF,TGTGCCAGCAGCTTAGCGGGACTAGCGCTGAAAAGTGGGGCCAACGTCCTGACTTTC
16,NA,many,TRBV28,TRBJ1-1,CASRAFRSPPNTEAFF,TGTGCCAGCAGGGCGTTTCGGAGCCCTCCGAACACTGAAGCTTTCTTT
15,NA,NA,TRBV6-1,TRBJ2-3,CASSWGLSSTDTQYF,TGTGCCAGCAGCTGGGGGCTCTCTAGCACAGATACGCAGTATTTT
12,NA,many,TRBV29-1,TRBJ2-7,CSVAPRSYEQYF,TGCAGCGTTGCCCCGAGAAGCTACGAGCAGTACTTC
14,NA,NA,TRBV5-4,TRBJ2-5,CASSSGRNQETQYF,TGTGCCAGCAGCTCAGGACGGAACCAAGAGACCCAGTACTTC
16,TRBD2,NA,TRBV27,TRBJ2-7,CASSLWPLAGFYEQYF,TGTGCCAGCAGTTTATGGCCCCTAGCGGGGTTCTACGAGCAGTACTTC
14,TRBD2,NA,TRBV2,TRBJ2-3,CASRVGAGANTQYF,TGTGCCAGCAGGGTAGGGGCGGGAGCGAATACGCAGTATTTT
15,NA,NA,TRBV5-4,TRBJ2-7,CASSFPGTKSYEQYF,TGTGCCAGCAGCTTCCCCGGGACCAAATCCTACGAGCAGTACTTC